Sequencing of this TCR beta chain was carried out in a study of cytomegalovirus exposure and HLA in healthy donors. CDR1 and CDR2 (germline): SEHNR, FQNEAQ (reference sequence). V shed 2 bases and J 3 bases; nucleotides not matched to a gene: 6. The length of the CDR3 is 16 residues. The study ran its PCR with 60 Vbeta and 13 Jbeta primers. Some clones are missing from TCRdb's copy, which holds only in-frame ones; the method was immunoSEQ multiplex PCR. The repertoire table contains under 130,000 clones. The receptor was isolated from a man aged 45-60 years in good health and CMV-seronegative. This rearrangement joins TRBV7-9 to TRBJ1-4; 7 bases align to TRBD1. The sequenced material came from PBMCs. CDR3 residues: CASSLRTDRANEKLFF. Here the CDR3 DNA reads TGTGCCAGCAGCTTACGGACCGACAGGGCTAATGAAAAACTGTTTTTT.